This T cell receptor beta chain was observed in a study of blood T cell repertoires in COVID-19. Overall study context: Researchers got acute and convalescent COVID-19 samples from the United States, Italy and Spain. Sources were T cells, B-cell-depleted T cells, or PBMCs; the material itself was cDNA or gDNA.

Per the original methods: How many nucleated cells were present was estimated from reference gene primer amplification. Clones were sequenced by immunoSEQ multiplex PCR, and TCRdb holds only the in-frame ones, with some missing. D and trimming were read from the DNA, whereas the V and J calls and clone size are those reported in that table. In the table there are under 200,000 clones, around four fifths of which are singletons. The CDR3 consists of 13 residues. The V end was cut by 3 bases, the J end by 2 bases, with 6 bases between. The TCR sequence derives from a woman of 80 years or more with COVID-19, enrolled during active disease. V and J are TRBV12-3 or TRBV12-4 and TRBJ2-3, with D tentatively TRBD2 (6 bases). Sequencing was performed on peripheral blood. The CDR3 protein is CASSLDYTDTQYF. The CDR3 DNA follows: TGTGCCAGCAGTTTGGACTACACAGATACGCAGTATTTT.